Presented here are 30 T cell receptor beta chains from one specimen sequenced in a study of fetal regulatory T cell absence and autoimmunity. This table comes from immunoSEQ multiplex PCR, and its TCRdb copy is limited to in-frame clones, with some not included. The repertoire holds about 95,000 clones, with 72% as singletons. Material: pancreas tissue. These receptors were obtained from a male donor with IPEX syndrome.

The chain carries TRBV11-3 and TRBJ1-4; D might be TRBD1 (6 bases). This CDR3 comprises 16 residues. Trimming removed 0 bases from V and 7 bases from J, with 15 bases in between. The germline CDR1 and CDR2 sequences are SGHNT and YENEEA. As DNA, the CDR3 is TGTGCCAGCAGCTTAGAACCTTCAACAGGGTTTGAAAAACTGTTTTTT. Translating gives CASSLEPSTGFEKLFF.

The chain links TRBV14 to TRBJ2-7; D not resolved. The CDR3 runs 14 residues. V shed 4 bases and J shed 3 bases, with 13 bases lying between them. Germline assignment: CDR1 SGHDN and CDR2 FVKESK. DNA of the CDR3: TGTGCCAGCAGCCCCGACACAAAATTCTACGAGCAGTACTTC. Translating gives CASSPDTKFYEQYF.

The genes are TRBV5-5 and TRBJ1-5; D is ambiguous. Looked up from germline, CDR1 is SGHKS and CDR2 is YYEKEE (reference sequence). Trimming removed 3 bases from V and 2 bases from J, with 6 bases in between. This CDR3 has 13 residues. CDR3 nucleotides: TGTGCCAGCAGCTGGACCGGCAATCAGCCCCAGCATTTT. Protein: CASSWTGNQPQHF.

V is TRBV27 and J is TRBJ2-3; 8 positions agree with TRBD1. Germline CDR1 reads MNHEY; CDR2 reads SMNVEV (reference sequence). The CDR3 has 16 residues. Trimming removed 5 bases from V and 1 base from J; junction bases left unmatched: 8. This CDR3 reads CASSPSTGAGTDTQYF. The DNA for the CDR3 is TGTGCCAGCAGTCCATCGACAGGGGCAGGCACAGATACGCAGTATTTT.

This clone was seen just once. The rearrangement links TRBV4-1 to TRBJ2-1; possibly TRBD2 for D (6 bases). With 4 bases removed from V and 5 bases from J, the gap between germline ends came to 18 bases. The CDR3 length is 16 residues. The germline CDR1 and CDR2 sequences are MGHRA and YSYEKL. DNA of the CDR3: TGCGCCAGCAGCCCGGGGTATGCGGGATCGGACAATGAGCAGTTCTTC. It yields the protein CASSPGYAGSDNEQFF.

The table lists this clone with a few counts. CDR3: CASSYTGTSGGEQYF. The CDR3 bases are TGTGCCAGCAGTTACACCGGGACTAGCGGCGGCGAGCAGTACTTC. This chain links TRBV6-6 with TRBJ2-7; TRBD2 aligns across 11 bases. J gave up 6 bases and V 2 bases, and 6 bases lay outside the gene matches. The CDR3 is made up of 15 amino acids. Germline CDR1 is MNHNY and CDR2 is SVGAGI (reference sequence).

This chain connects TRBV5-1 to TRBJ2-3; tentatively, D is TRBD2 (7 bases). The CDR3 is 16 residues long. V was cut by 0 bases and J by 0 bases, with 11 bases left in between. The V gene's germline CDR1 is SGHRS and CDR2 YFSETQ. The CDR3 region has the DNA TGCGCCAGCAGCTTGGAGCGGGGACATAGCACAGATACGCAGTATTTT. It translates to CASSLERGHSTDTQYF.

This sequence joins TRBV11-3 and TRBJ1-5; a possible D gene is TRBD1 (6 bases). The CDR3 has 17 residues. In germline, CDR1 is SGHNT, CDR2 YENEEA. V gave up 1 base and J gave up 5 bases, with 18 bases separating them. DNA for the CDR3: TGTGCCAGCAGCTTAGGAACCCAGACAGGTGGGGATCAGCCCCAGCATTTT. It specifies CASSLGTQTGGDQPQHF. The complete variable domain, with remaining parts taken from reference TRBV11-3 and TRBJ1-5, reads EAGVVQSPRYKIIEKKQPVAFWCNPISGHNTLYWYLQNLGQGPELLIRYENEEAVDDSQLPKDRFSAERLKGVDSTLKIQPAELGDSAVYLCASSLGTQTGGDQPQHFGDGTRLSIL.

The J gene is TRBJ2-3, the V gene TRBV10-1, with TRBD2 identical over 9 bases. This CDR3 region has 16 residues. With V trimmed by 3 bases and J by 0 bases, 4 bases remained unmatched. Germline CDR1 reads WNHNN; CDR2 reads SYGVQD (reference sequence). Here the CDR3 reads CASSETSGPSTDTQYF. CDR3 coding DNA: TGCGCCAGCAGTGAAACTAGCGGGCCTAGCACAGATACGCAGTATTTT.

The chain combines TRBV5-5 with TRBJ1-5, with unresolved D. CDR3 length equals 15 residues. The germline CDR1 and CDR2 sequences are SGHKS and YYEKEE (reference sequence). V was cut by 4 bases and J by 2 bases, with 13 bases left in between. As DNA, the CDR3 is TGTGCCAGCAGCAGGAGACATGGGGGCAATCAGCCCCAGCATTTT. Protein sequence: CASSRRHGGNQPQHF.

This clone occurred once. The rearrangement links TRBV7-6 to TRBJ1-5, with D tentatively TRBD1 (5 bases). CDR1 is SGHVS, CDR2 FNYEAQ, per germline. This CDR3 region has 15 residues. V lost 0 bases and J lost 4, with 10 bases in between. As DNA, the CDR3 is TGTGCCAGCAGCTTAGCCGGGGCGCGGAATCAGCCCCAGCATTTT. Translated, it gives CASSLAGARNQPQHF.

The V gene is TRBV6-6, the J gene TRBJ2-7, with 7 bases lining up with TRBD1. Per germline, CDR1 MNHNY and CDR2 SVGAGI (reference sequence). Trimming removed 4 bases from V and 2 bases from J; junction bases left unmatched: 2. The CDR3 covers 13 residues. The CDR3 bases are TGTGCCAGCAGTTTCGGACAGGCCTACGAGCAGTACTTC. This sequence encodes CASSFGQAYEQYF.

CDR3 sequence (DNA): TGTGCCTGGAGCGGGGGACAGCAGATCTATGGCTACACCTTC. This codes for CAWSGGQQIYGYTF. The chain is built from TRBV30 and TRBJ1-2, with 7 bases that match TRBD1. The CDR3 consists of 14 residues. V was clipped by 3 bases and J by 4 bases; unmatched bases: 8. Germline V gene data show CDR1 as GTSNPN and CDR2 as SVGIG (reference sequence).

The chain's CDR3 is CSASNRGEGEKLFF. In DNA, the CDR3 is TGCAGCGCCTCCAACAGGGGAGAGGGTGAAAAACTGTTTTTT. The chain combines TRBV29-1 with TRBJ1-4; 7 bases match TRBD1. Germline CDR1 is SQVTM and CDR2 is ANQGSEA. The CDR3 length is 14 residues. The ends lost 7 bases at V and 7 bases at J; junction bases unmatched: 12.

The chain carries TRBV25-1 and TRBJ2-1; 7 bases line up with TRBD2. CDR1 and CDR2 from the germline V gene are MGHDK and SYGVNS. J lost 1 base, V lost 7 bases, and 4 bases had no gene match. The CDR3 sequence is 14 residues long. CDR3 protein: CASNAGESYNEQFF. The CDR3 coding sequence is TGTGCCAGCAATGCGGGGGAGTCCTACAATGAGCAGTTCTTC.

J is TRBJ2-7 and V is TRBV6-5, with 12 positions matching TRBD2. Per the germline V gene, CDR1 is MNHEY and CDR2 is SVGAGI. This CDR3 is 14 amino acids long. V lost 5 bases and J lost 3; bases outside the gene matches: 2. The CDR3: CASSATSGGYEQYF. The CDR3 DNA is TGTGCCAGCAGTGCGACTAGCGGGGGCTACGAGCAGTACTTC.

The rearrangement uses TRBV6-1 and TRBJ2-3; D could derive from TRBD1 or TRBD2 (5 bases each). The CDR3 contains 15 residues. Trimming left V 4 bases short and J 1 base short, with 12 bases between. Germline CDR1 is MNHNS and CDR2 is SASEGT. The CDR3 DNA follows: TGTGCCAGCAGTGTTGAGGGGCGCCGCACAGATACGCAGTATTTT. It specifies CASSVEGRRTDTQYF.

The chain has TRBV2 and TRBJ2-7, with 8 bases fitting TRBD1. With V trimmed by 7 bases and J by 5 bases, 7 bases remained unmatched. Per germline, CDR1 SNHLY and CDR2 FYNNEI. The CDR3 consists of 13 residues. The CDR3 reads CASKTGGFHEQYF. The CDR3 DNA is TGTGCCAGCAAAACAGGGGGGTTCCACGAGCAGTACTTC.

CDR3: CASSLYRSRGFF. DNA for the CDR3: TGTGCCAGCAGTCTCTACAGAAGCCGAGGGTTCTTC. The genes are TRBV6-1 and TRBJ2-1, with D uncertain. The CDR3 runs 12 residues. Trimming took off 5 bases at V and 15 bases at J, with 17 bases between the two ends. Germline V gene data show CDR1 as MNHNS and CDR2 as SASEGT.

This clone was observed a handful of times. The same CDR3 is also encoded by other DNA sequences in this sample. The rearrangement links TRBV6-5 to TRBJ2-7, with a weak D call TRBD1 (6 bases). CDR1 and CDR2 (germline): MNHEY, SVGAGI. V was trimmed by 6 bases and J by 4 bases, leaving 10 bases between them. The CDR3 has 12 residues. CDR3 coding DNA: TGTGCCAGCAGCCGTACAGGGTACGAGCAGTACTTC. Translation gives CASSRTGYEQYF.

The genes are TRBV27 and TRBJ2-3, with 11 positions matching TRBD2. The V and J ends lost 5 bases and 1 base, in that order; junction bases with no gene match: 2. CDR1 MNHEY and CDR2 SMNVEV come from the germline V gene (reference sequence). This CDR3 contains 15 residues. CDR3: CASSRGLAGTDTQYF. In nucleotides, the CDR3 is TGTGCCAGCAGTCGGGGACTAGCGGGCACAGATACGCAGTATTTT.

The gene calls are TRBV6-6 and TRBJ2-1; D unresolved. This CDR3 has 13 amino acids. The germline CDR1 and CDR2 sequences are MNHNY and SVGAGI (reference sequence). Trimming stripped 5 bases from V and 7 bases from J, with 12 bases between. The CDR3 nucleotides read TGTGCCAGCAGTCACGGCCTCCTGAATGAGCAGTTCTTC. Translated, it gives CASSHGLLNEQFF.

This clone has a handful of counts. The chain links TRBV5-4 to TRBJ2-2, with D hard to call. CDR3 length: 16 residues. CDR1 SGHNT and CDR2 YYREEE come from the germline V gene (reference sequence). V was pared by 0 bases and J by 2 bases, with 11 bases between. CDR3 region: CASSLGYAANTGELFF. Written as DNA, the CDR3 is TGTGCCAGCAGCTTGGGTTACGCGGCTAACACCGGGGAGCTGTTTTTT.

The rearrangement links TRBV7-7 to TRBJ2-5; D is perhaps TRBD2 (7 bases). CDR3 length: 15 residues. Germline CDR1 SSHAT, CDR2 FNYEAQ (reference sequence). The CDR3 DNA sequence: TGTGCTAGCTCCTCAGGTGCGGGGGCGCGGGAGACCCAGTACTTC. It encodes CASSSGAGARETQYF.

This clone came up a few times. This chain joins TRBV27 and TRBJ1-2; weak D call: TRBD1 (6 bases). Germline lookup yields CDR1 MNHEY and CDR2 SMNVEV (reference sequence). The CDR3 runs to 14 residues. V lost 6 bases to trimming and J lost 2 bases, with 13 bases between them. The CDR3 nucleotides are TGTGCCAGCAGCCAGGTGGGGGGCAACTATGGCTACACCTTC. Translating it yields CASSQVGGNYGYTF.

This clone showed up just a few times. The chain's CDR3 is CASSEKPGINEAFF. As DNA, the CDR3 is TGTGCCAGCAGTGAAAAGCCAGGGATCAATGAAGCTTTCTTT. The rearrangement joins TRBV2 to TRBJ1-1; TRBD1 might be the D (5 bases). The CDR3 totals 14 residues. Per germline, CDR1 SNHLY and CDR2 FYNNEI. V was pared by 2 bases and J by 7 bases, with 14 bases between.

This clone was detected only once. This chain connects TRBV27 to TRBJ1-2; D remains ambiguous. The CDR3 is 18 amino acids. Germline CDR1 reads MNHEY; CDR2 reads SMNVEV (reference sequence). The V gene lost 1 base and the J gene lost 0 bases, with 18 bases spanning the gap. In DNA, the CDR3 is TGTGCCAGCAGTTTATATTCTCTGGCTTCCCGAACTAACTATGGCTACACCTTC. Translating gives CASSLYSLASRTNYGYTF.

This rearrangement joins TRBV19 to TRBJ1-2, with D possibly TRBD1 on 6 matching bases. This CDR3 contains 13 residues. V gave up 4 bases and J gave up 0 bases, with 6 bases separating them. Germline values: CDR1 LNHDA, CDR2 SQIVND (reference sequence). This chain's CDR3 is CASSNRANYGYTF. DNA for the CDR3: TGTGCCAGTAGTAACAGGGCTAACTATGGCTACACCTTC.

The rearrangement links TRBV27 to TRBJ2-2, with TRBD2 as a possible D gene (5 bases). Germline V gene data show CDR1 as MNHEY and CDR2 as SMNVEV (reference sequence). This CDR3 has 19 residues. The germline V and J ends were trimmed by 0 bases and 5 bases, with 22 bases remaining between them. CDR3 amino acids: CASSLSLEGPGGGTGELFF. Here the CDR3 DNA reads TGTGCCAGCAGTTTATCGTTGGAAGGGCCCGGTGGCGGGACCGGGGAGCTGTTTTTT.

The chain recombines TRBV5-4 with TRBJ2-7; perhaps TRBD2 as D (5 bases). The CDR3 is 13 amino acids. V gave up 3 bases and J gave up 5 bases, with 12 bases separating them. Germline values: CDR1 SGHNT, CDR2 YYREEE (reference sequence). This CDR3 reads CASSWRGYNEQYF. The CDR3 DNA reads as TGTGCCAGCAGCTGGAGAGGGTATAACGAGCAGTACTTC.